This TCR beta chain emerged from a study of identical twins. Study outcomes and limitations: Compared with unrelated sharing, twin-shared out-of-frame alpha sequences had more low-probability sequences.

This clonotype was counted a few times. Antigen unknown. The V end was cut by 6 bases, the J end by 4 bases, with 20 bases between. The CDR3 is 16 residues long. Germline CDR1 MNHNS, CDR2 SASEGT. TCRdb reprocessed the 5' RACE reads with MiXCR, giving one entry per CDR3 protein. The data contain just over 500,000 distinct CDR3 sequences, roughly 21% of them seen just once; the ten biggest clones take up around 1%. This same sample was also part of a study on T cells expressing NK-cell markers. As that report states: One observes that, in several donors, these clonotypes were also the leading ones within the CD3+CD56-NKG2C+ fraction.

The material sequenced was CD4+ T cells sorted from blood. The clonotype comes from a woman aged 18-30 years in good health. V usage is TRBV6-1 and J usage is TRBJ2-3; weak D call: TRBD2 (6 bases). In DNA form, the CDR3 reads TGTGCCAGCAGCTCTTACGATAAGGGCGGGGCAGATACGCAGTATTTT. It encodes CASSSYDKGGADTQYF.